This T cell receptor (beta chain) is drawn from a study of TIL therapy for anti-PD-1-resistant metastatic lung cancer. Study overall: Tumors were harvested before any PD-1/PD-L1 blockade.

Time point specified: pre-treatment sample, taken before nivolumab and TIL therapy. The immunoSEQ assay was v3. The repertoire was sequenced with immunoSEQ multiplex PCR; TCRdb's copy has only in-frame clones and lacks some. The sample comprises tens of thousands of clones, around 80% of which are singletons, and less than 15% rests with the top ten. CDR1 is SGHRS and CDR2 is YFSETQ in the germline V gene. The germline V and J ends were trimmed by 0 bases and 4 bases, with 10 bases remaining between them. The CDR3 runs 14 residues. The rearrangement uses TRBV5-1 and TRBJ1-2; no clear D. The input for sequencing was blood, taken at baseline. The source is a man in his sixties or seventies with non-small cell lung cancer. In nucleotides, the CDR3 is TGCGCCAGCAGCTTGGGACGGGTCCTCTATGGCTACACCTTC. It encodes CASSLGRVLYGYTF.